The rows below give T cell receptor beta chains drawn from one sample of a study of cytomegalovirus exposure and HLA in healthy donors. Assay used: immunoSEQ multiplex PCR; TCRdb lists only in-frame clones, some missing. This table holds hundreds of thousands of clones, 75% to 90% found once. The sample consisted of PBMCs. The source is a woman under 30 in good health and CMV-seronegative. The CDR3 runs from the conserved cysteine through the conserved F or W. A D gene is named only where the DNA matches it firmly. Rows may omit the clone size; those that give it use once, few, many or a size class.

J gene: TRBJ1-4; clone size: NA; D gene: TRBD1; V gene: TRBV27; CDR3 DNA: TGTGCCAGCAGTCCAAATCCAGGGGGCGGGGAAAAACTGTTTTTT; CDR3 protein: CASSPNPGGGEKLFF
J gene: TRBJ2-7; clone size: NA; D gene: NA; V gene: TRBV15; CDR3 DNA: TGTGCCACCAGCAGCGGTTTTGCCGGGTACGAGCAGTACTTC; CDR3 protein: CATSSGFAGYEQYF
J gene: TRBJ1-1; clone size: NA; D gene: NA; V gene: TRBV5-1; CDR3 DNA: TGCGCCAGCAGCCCAGAGGTGGGGAACACTGAAGCTTTCTTT; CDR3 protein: CASSPEVGNTEAFF
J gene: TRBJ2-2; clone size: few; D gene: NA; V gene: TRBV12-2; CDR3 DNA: TGTGCAAGTCGCTTAGTGGCTTTAGACAGGGAAGCGAACACCGGGGAGCTGTTTTTT; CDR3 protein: CASRLVALDREANTGELFF
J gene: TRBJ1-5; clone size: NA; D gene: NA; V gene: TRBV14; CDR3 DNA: TGTGCCAGCAGCCAAGATATCTTAAAGCCCCAGCATTTT; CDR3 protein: CASSQDILKPQHF
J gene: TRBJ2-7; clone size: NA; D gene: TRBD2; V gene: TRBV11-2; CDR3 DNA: TGTGCCAGCAGCTTAGACGGGGGGGCCTACGAGCAGTACTTC; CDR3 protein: CASSLDGGAYEQYF
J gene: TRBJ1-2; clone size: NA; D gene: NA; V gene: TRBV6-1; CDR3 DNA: TGTGCCAGCACCTTTAACAGAGGGGGCTACACCTTC; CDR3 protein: CASTFNRGGYTF
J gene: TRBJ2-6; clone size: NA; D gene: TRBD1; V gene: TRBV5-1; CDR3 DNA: TGCGCCAGCAGCCCTTCCGGACAGGGTGGAGGGGCCAACGTCCTGACTTTC; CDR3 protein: CASSPSGQGGGANVLTF
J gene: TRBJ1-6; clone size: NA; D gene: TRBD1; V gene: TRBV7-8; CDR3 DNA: TGTGCCAGCAGCGCCTCGGGGACAGGGGTTTCACCCCTCCACTTT; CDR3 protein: CASSASGTGVSPLHF
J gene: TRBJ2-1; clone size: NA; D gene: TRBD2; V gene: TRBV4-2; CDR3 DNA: TGTGCCAGCAGCCCCTTAGCGGGCCCTACGGCGGGCAATGAGCAGTTCTTC; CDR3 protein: CASSPLAGPTAGNEQFF
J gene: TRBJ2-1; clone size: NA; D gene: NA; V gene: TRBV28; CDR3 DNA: TGTGCCAGCATCAATTCGGGTGAGCAGTTCTTC; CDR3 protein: CASINSGEQFF
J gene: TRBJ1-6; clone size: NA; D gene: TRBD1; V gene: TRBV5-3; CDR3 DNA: TGTGCCAGAAGCTCAGGACAGGTAAGGCCTCTGAATTCACCCCTCCACTTT; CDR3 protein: CARSSGQVRPLNSPLHF
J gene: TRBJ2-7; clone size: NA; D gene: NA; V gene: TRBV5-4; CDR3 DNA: TGTGCCAGCAGCTTGGGCGGAGGGACCTACGAGCAGTACTTC; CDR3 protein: CASSLGGGTYEQYF
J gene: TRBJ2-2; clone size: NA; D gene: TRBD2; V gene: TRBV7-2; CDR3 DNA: TGTGCCAGCAGCTTAGTTAGCGGGGGCACCGGGGAGCTGTTTTTT; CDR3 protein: CASSLVSGGTGELFF
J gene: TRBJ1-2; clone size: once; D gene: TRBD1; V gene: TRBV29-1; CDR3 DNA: TGCAGCGTTGAAGATCTTTTGACAGGGGGTAACTATGGCTACACCTTC; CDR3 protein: CSVEDLLTGGNYGYTF
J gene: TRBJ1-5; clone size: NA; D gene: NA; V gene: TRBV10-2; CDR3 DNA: TGCGCCAGCACAATGCAGGGCGGTCAGCCCCAGCATTTT; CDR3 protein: CASTMQGGQPQHF
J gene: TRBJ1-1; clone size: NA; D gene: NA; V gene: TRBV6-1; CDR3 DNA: TGTGCCAGCAGTGAAGCTCCGCGGGGGAGTACGCCTGAAGCTTTCTTT; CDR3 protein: CASSEAPRGSTPEAFF
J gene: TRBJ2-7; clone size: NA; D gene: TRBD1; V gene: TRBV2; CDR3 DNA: TGTGCCAGCAAACCCTTGGGGACAGGGGACTACGAGCAGTACTTC; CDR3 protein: CASKPLGTGDYEQYF
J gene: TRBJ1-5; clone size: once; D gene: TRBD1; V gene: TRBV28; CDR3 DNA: TGTGCCAGCAGTTTAGCCGGGACAGGGGTACAGCCCCAGCATTTT; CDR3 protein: CASSLAGTGVQPQHF
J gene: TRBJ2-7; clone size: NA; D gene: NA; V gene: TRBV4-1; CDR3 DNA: TGCGCCAGCAGCCAAGGGCCCGAATACGAGCAGTACTTC; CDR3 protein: CASSQGPEYEQYF
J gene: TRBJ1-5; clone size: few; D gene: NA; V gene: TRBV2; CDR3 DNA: TGTGCCAGCACCCCGCGGGAGGGCAATCAGCCCCAGCATTTT; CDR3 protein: CASTPREGNQPQHF
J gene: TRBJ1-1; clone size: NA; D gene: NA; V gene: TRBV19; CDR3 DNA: TGTGCCAGTAGTAATCGGGGGTTCACTGAAGCTTTCTTT; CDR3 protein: CASSNRGFTEAFF
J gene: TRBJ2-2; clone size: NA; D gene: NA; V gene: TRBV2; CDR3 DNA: TGTGCCAGCAGCGCCCGGAGTTACACCGGGGAGCTGTTTTTT; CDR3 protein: CASSARSYTGELFF
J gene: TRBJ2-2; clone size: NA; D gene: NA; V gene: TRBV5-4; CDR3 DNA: TGTGCCAGCAGCCAGGGGTCCCAGGTCCCCACCGGGGAGCTGTTTTTT; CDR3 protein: CASSQGSQVPTGELFF
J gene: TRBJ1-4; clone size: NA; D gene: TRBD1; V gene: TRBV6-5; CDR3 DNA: TGTGCCAGCAGTTACTATGGACAGGGTAAAGAAAAACTGTTTTTT; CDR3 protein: CASSYYGQGKEKLFF
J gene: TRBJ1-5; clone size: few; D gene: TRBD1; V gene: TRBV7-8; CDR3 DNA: TGTGCCAGCAGCGACAGGGGGCTGGGCAATCAGCCCCAGCATTTT; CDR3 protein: CASSDRGLGNQPQHF
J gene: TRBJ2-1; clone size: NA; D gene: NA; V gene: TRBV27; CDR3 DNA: TGTGCCAGCAGCGAATGGGACACCTTACCCTACAATGAGCAGTTCTTC; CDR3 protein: CASSEWDTLPYNEQFF
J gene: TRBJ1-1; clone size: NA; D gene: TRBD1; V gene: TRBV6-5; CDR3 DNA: TGTGCCAGCAGTTACCTGACAGGGGGCAACACTGAAGCTTTCTTT; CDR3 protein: CASSYLTGGNTEAFF
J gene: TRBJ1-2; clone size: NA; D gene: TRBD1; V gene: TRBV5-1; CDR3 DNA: TGCGCCAGCAACCCCTTCACAGGGGGATATGGCTACACCTTC; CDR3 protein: CASNPFTGGYGYTF
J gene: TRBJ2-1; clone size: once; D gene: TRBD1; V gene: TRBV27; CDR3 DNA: TGTGCCAGCAGTAGACAAACAGGGGGTCGGAATGAGCAGTTCTTC; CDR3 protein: CASSRQTGGRNEQFF
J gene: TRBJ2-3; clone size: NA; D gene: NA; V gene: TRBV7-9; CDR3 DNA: TGTGCCAGCAGCTCACCCCCCTTTACCAGTATGCTCGGCACAGATACGCAGTATTTT; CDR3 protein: CASSSPPFTSMLGTDTQYF
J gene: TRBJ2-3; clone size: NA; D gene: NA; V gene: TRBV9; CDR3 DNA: TGTGCCAGCAGCCCCCGACAGTGGACGCAGTATTTT; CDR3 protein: CASSPRQWTQYF
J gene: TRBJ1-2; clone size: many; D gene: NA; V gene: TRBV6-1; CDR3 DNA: TGTGCCAGCAGTCTTGGGCCGACAAGGGGTGGCTACACCTTC; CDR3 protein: CASSLGPTRGGYTF
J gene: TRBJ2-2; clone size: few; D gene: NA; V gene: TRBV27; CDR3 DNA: TGTGCCAGCAGTTTCGGTGGGGAGCTGTTTTTT; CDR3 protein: CASSFGGELFF
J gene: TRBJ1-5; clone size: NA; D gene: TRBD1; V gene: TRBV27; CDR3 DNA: TGTGCCAGCAGTTTAGACAGGGAAAATCAGCCCCAGCATTTT; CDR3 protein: CASSLDRENQPQHF
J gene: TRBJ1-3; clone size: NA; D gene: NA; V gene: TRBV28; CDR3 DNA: TGTGCCAGCAGCCGCTACTTGGGGCAGGATGATTTT; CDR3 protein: CASSRYLGQDDF
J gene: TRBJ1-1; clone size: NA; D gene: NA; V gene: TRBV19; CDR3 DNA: TGTGCCAGTAGTTCCGGACGGGACATGAACACTGAAGCTTTCTTT; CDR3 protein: CASSSGRDMNTEAFF
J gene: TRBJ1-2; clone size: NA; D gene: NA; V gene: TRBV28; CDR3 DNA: TGTGCCAGCAGTTTGCCAAATCCTGGGCAGGCGGGTGGCTACACCTTC; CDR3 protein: CASSLPNPGQAGGYTF
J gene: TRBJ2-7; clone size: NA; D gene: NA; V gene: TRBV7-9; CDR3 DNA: TGTGCCAGCAGCTTAGATCGGGTAGGCGAGAACTACGAGCAGTACTTC; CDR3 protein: CASSLDRVGENYEQYF
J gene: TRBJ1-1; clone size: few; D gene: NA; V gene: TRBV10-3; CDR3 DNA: TGTGCCATCAGTGCCGCGGAGAGTACTGAAGCTTTCTTT; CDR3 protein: CAISAAESTEAFF
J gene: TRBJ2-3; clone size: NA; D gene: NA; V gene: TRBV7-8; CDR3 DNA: TGTGCCAGCAGCTTAAACAGCGGTACTAGCACAGATACGCAGTATTTT; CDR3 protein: CASSLNSGTSTDTQYF
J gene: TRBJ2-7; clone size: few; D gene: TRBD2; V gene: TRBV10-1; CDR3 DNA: TGCGCCAGCAGTCCGGGACTAGCGGCCTACGAGCAGTACTTC; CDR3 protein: CASSPGLAAYEQYF
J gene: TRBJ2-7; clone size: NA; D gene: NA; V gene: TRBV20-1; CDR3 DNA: TGCAGTGCTAGCCGGTCCTACGAGCAGTACTTC; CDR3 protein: CSASRSYEQYF
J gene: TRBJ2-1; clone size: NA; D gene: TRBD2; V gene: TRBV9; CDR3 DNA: TGTGCCAGCAGCGCGCGGGGGGGCCTATCCGATGAGCAGTTCTTC; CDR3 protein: CASSARGGLSDEQFF
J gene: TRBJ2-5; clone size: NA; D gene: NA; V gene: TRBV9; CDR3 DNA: TGTGCCAGCAGCGTAGCTACCGGTGAAGAGACCCAGTACTTC; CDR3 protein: CASSVATGEETQYF